A selection of T cell receptor beta chains follows, all from one sample in a study of blood T cells in healthy people across ages. TCRdb re-called the 5' RACE reads through MiXCR, storing one row per CDR3 protein. This table holds some 320,000 distinct CDR3 sequences, roughly 27% found once. The sequencing sample was made of blood. The origin of the receptors is a woman aged 70-85 years in good health. Both conserved end residues are part of each CDR3. The order of the fields is clone size, D gene, V gene, J gene, CDR3 protein, CDR3 DNA. A D gene is named only where the DNA matches it firmly. The size of a clone is reported for some rows only, either as once, few or many, or as a class for expanded clones.

size: NA
D: TRBD1
V: TRBV6-2/TRBV6-3
J: TRBJ2-7
CDR3: CASSYPSGQGVTYEQYF
DNA: TGTGCCAGCAGTTACCCCTCGGGACAGGGGGTTACCTACGAGCAGTACTTC

size: once
D: NA
V: TRBV7-9
J: TRBJ1-4
CDR3: CASSLEIHGGKLFF
DNA: TGTGCCAGCAGCTTAGAAATCCACGGCGGAAAACTGTTTTTT

size: many
D: TRBD2
V: TRBV28
J: TRBJ2-7
CDR3: CASSPPRRLAGTYEQYF
DNA: TGTGCCAGCAGTCCACCCCGTAGACTAGCGGGGACCTACGAGCAGTACTTC

size: NA
D: TRBD1
V: TRBV7-9
J: TRBJ2-1
CDR3: CASRTTGGEYNEQFF
DNA: TGTGCCAGCAGAACGACAGGGGGGGAGTACAATGAGCAGTTCTTC

size: few
D: TRBD1
V: TRBV29-1
J: TRBJ2-5
CDR3: CSVEGQSETQYF
DNA: TGCAGCGTTGAGGGACAGTCAGAGACCCAGTACTTC

size: NA
D: TRBD1
V: TRBV10-2
J: TRBJ2-2
CDR3: CAGALGQMNTGELFF
DNA: TGCGCCGGCGCGTTGGGACAGATGAACACCGGGGAGCTGTTTTTT

size: many
D: TRBD1
V: TRBV29-1
J: TRBJ1-2
CDR3: CSVGQGSRDYGYTF
DNA: TGCAGCGTTGGACAGGGAAGTAGGGACTATGGCTACACCTTC

size: NA
D: TRBD1
V: TRBV7-9
J: TRBJ1-6
CDR3: CASNIGQGSSPLHF
DNA: TGTGCCAGCAATATCGGACAGGGCAGTTCACCCCTCCACTTT

size: few
D: NA
V: TRBV14
J: TRBJ2-5
CDR3: CASSPHLTGQETQYF
DNA: TGTGCCAGCAGCCCCCACCTGACAGGCCAAGAGACCCAGTACTTC

size: NA
D: NA
V: TRBV4-2
J: TRBJ2-5
CDR3: CASSQDSAVPKTQYF
DNA: TGTGCCAGCAGCCAAGATTCCGCGGTCCCTAAGACCCAGTACTTC

size: few
D: TRBD2
V: TRBV20-1
J: TRBJ2-3
CDR3: CSAQGVRLAGRTDTQYF
DNA: TGCAGTGCCCAGGGGGTCCGACTAGCGGGACGTACAGATACGCAGTATTTT

size: few
D: TRBD2
V: TRBV6-6
J: TRBJ2-5
CDR3: CASSYSLAGGQETQYF
DNA: TGTGCCAGCAGTTACTCGCTAGCGGGGGGGCAAGAGACCCAGTACTTC

size: many
D: TRBD1
V: TRBV20-1
J: TRBJ2-7
CDR3: CSASRLKQGTYEQYF
DNA: TGCAGTGCTAGCCGACTTAAACAGGGGACGTACGAGCAGTACTTC

size: many
D: NA
V: TRBV6-1
J: TRBJ2-1
CDR3: CASSVEGGGGEQFF
DNA: TGTGCCAGCTCAGTAGAAGGGGGGGGTGGTGAGCAGTTCTTC

size: few
D: NA
V: TRBV4-3
J: TRBJ1-1
CDR3: CASSQATMNTEAFF
DNA: TGCGCCAGCAGCCAAGCTACTATGAACACTGAAGCTTTCTTT

size: NA
D: TRBD2
V: TRBV19
J: TRBJ2-1
CDR3: CASSIRLAGGFNEQFF
DNA: TGTGCCAGTAGTATTCGACTAGCGGGAGGCTTCAATGAGCAGTTCTTC

size: few
D: TRBD2
V: TRBV11-2
J: TRBJ2-2
CDR3: CASSYLPGLASGELFF
DNA: TGTGCCAGCAGCTACTTACCGGGACTAGCGTCCGGGGAGCTGTTTTTT

size: few
D: TRBD2
V: TRBV6-5
J: TRBJ2-1
CDR3: CASSSSGRRGNNEQFF
DNA: TGTGCCAGCAGTTCTAGCGGGAGGAGGGGTAACAATGAGCAGTTCTTC

size: NA
D: TRBD1
V: TRBV27
J: TRBJ1-2
CDR3: CASRQTGVRGYTF
DNA: TGTGCCAGCAGGCAAACAGGGGTTCGTGGCTACACCTTC

size: few
D: NA
V: TRBV3-1
J: TRBJ1-2
CDR3: CASSQFVRQTYGYTF
DNA: TGTGCCAGCAGCCAATTCGTCCGTCAGACCTATGGCTACACCTTC

size: few
D: TRBD1
V: TRBV5-1
J: TRBJ2-2
CDR3: CASSLQGDTGELFF
DNA: TGCGCCAGCAGCTTACAGGGGGACACCGGGGAGCTGTTTTTT

size: few
D: NA
V: TRBV5-1
J: TRBJ2-1
CDR3: CASSAAGNPYNEQFF
DNA: TGCGCCAGCAGTGCCGCGGGGAACCCATACAATGAGCAGTTCTTC

size: few
D: TRBD2
V: TRBV15
J: TRBJ2-1
CDR3: CATSRDTGGRALSSYNEQFF
DNA: TGTGCCACCAGCAGAGATACTGGCGGGAGGGCCCTAAGCTCCTACAATGAGCAGTTCTTC

size: few
D: NA
V: TRBV5-6
J: TRBJ2-7
CDR3: CASSSTYSYEQYF
DNA: TGTGCCAGCAGCTCAACCTACAGCTACGAGCAGTACTTC

size: few
D: TRBD2
V: TRBV7-9
J: TRBJ2-5
CDR3: CASSSLTGTSGQETQYF
DNA: TGTGCCAGCAGCTCGCTTACCGGGACTAGCGGCCAAGAGACCCAGTACTTC

size: NA
D: NA
V: TRBV28
J: TRBJ1-1
CDR3: CASSLGGRREGGTEAFF
DNA: TGTGCCAGCAGTTTAGGGGGGCGCAGGGAAGGAGGCACTGAAGCTTTCTTT

size: few
D: NA
V: TRBV12-3/TRBV12-4
J: TRBJ2-5
CDR3: CASRPGHQETQYF
DNA: TGTGCCAGCAGACCGGGACACCAAGAGACCCAGTACTTC

size: few
D: NA
V: TRBV5-6
J: TRBJ1-6
CDR3: CASSFGEGGEDSPLHF
DNA: TGTGCCAGCAGCTTCGGGGAAGGAGGAGAAGATTCACCCCTCCACTTT

size: many
D: NA
V: TRBV28
J: TRBJ1-4
CDR3: CASKGAAVREKLFF
DNA: TGTGCCAGCAAAGGAGCCGCCGTCCGGGAAAAACTGTTTTTT

size: few
D: NA
V: TRBV7-2
J: TRBJ2-3
CDR3: CASSGLWESDTDTQYF
DNA: TGTGCCAGCAGCGGCCTCTGGGAGTCTGATACAGATACGCAGTATTTT

size: few
D: NA
V: TRBV9
J: TRBJ1-5
CDR3: CASSADSSKVPQHF
DNA: TGTGCCAGCAGCGCAGACAGTTCTAAAGTTCCCCAGCATTTT

size: few
D: NA
V: TRBV28
J: TRBJ2-7
CDR3: CASSLRRWGGAYNERFF
DNA: TGTGCCAGCAGTTTAAGGAGGTGGGGCGGCGCCTACAATGAGCGGTTCTTC

size: many
D: NA
V: TRBV7-9
J: TRBJ2-5
CDR3: CASSLAWSGPQETQYF
DNA: TGTGCCAGCAGCTTAGCATGGTCAGGGCCTCAAGAGACCCAGTACTTC

size: many
D: TRBD1
V: TRBV29-1
J: TRBJ1-1
CDR3: CSVRTGGRNTEAFF
DNA: TGCAGCGTGAGGACAGGGGGCAGGAACACTGAAGCTTTCTTT

size: NA
D: NA
V: TRBV3-1
J: TRBJ2-7
CDR3: CASTRDSEQYF
DNA: TGTGCCAGTACCAGGGATTCCGAGCAGTACTTC

size: once
D: TRBD2
V: TRBV7-9
J: TRBJ2-3
CDR3: CASSLVPAGADTQYF
DNA: TGTGCCAGCAGCTTAGTCCCAGCGGGGGCAGATACGCAGTATTTT

size: few
D: NA
V: TRBV28
J: TRBJ1-1
CDR3: CASSWDGGRTEAFF
DNA: TGTGCCAGCAGTTGGGACGGAGGACGGACTGAAGCTTTCTTT